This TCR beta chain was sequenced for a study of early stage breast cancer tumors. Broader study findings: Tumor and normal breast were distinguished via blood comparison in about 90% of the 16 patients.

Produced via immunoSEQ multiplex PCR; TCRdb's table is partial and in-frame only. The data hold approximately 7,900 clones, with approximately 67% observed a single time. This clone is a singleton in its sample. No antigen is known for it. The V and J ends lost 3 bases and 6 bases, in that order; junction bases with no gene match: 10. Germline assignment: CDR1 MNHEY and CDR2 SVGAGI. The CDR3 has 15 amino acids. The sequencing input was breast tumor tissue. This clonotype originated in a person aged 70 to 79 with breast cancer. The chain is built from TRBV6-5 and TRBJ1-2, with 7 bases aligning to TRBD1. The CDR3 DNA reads TGTGCCAGCAGTTATCGCCGAGACAGGGTCGATGGCTACACCTTC. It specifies CASSYRRDRVDGYTF.